This T cell receptor beta chain was recorded in a study of T cell changes during pregnancy in multiple sclerosis. Deletions cut 1 base from V and 4 bases from J, with 8 bases between. This CDR3 spans 14 amino acids. Germline V gene lookup returns CDR1 SGHVS and CDR2 FNYEAQ. Using immunoSEQ multiplex PCR, the repertoire was profiled, and TCRdb retains in-frame clones only, with some absent. The sample consists of over 35,000 clones, 90% of them appearing once. J is TRBJ1-5 and V is TRBV7-6; D gene ambiguous. The specimen comprised CD8+ T cells from peripheral blood mononuclear cells, sampled in the first trimester of pregnancy. The source of this sequence is a female donor with multiple sclerosis, enrolled in a pregnancy study. CDR3 nucleotides: TGTGCCAGCAGCTTAGGGACGGGGAATCAGCCCCAGCATTTT. As protein: CASSLGTGNQPQHF.